Presented here are 15 T cell receptor beta chains from one specimen sequenced in a study of Graves' ophthalmopathy and Graves' hyperthyroidism. The TCR beta CDR3 regions underwent amplification from RNA transcripts. Second-round multiplex PCR followed a first-round RT-PCR using HTBI primers. One entry per CDR3 protein results from TCRdb running MiXCR on the multiplex PCR reads. The sample lists over a million distinct CDR3 sequences, around a third occurring once. Sequencing input: peripheral blood or thyroid tissue (not recorded which). These receptors were collected from an adult man with Graves' hyperthyroidism.

This clonotype was seen many times. CDR3 nucleotide sequence: TGTGCCAGCAGCGTAGATCCTGGGACAGGGGGCGCGTATGGCTACACCTTC. Translation gives CASSVDPGTGGAYGYTF. The V call is TRBV9, the J call TRBJ1-2; TRBD1 agrees at 12 bases. The CDR3 is 17 residues long. CDR1 and CDR2 (germline): SGDLS, YYNGEE. J gave up 5 bases and V 0 bases, and 8 bases lay outside the gene matches.

V is TRBV29-1 and J is TRBJ2-7, with 7 bases that match TRBD2. Unmatched junction bases numbered 9, after V lost 4 bases and J lost 6 bases. CDR3 length: 13 residues. Germline CDR1 and CDR2: SQVTM and ANQGSEA. CDR3 loop: CSVVGGNYGEQYF. The CDR3 DNA is TGCAGCGTTGTCGGGGGGAACTATGGCGAGCAGTACTTC.

This clonotype has just a few counts. This sequence joins TRBV2 and TRBJ1-2; maybe TRBD1 (6 bases). The CDR3 extends over 17 amino acids. Germline V lookup: CDR1 SNHLY, CDR2 FYNNEI. With 6 bases removed from V and 0 bases from J, the gap between germline ends came to 20 bases. The CDR3 region has the DNA TGTGCCAGCAGCCCGGGACACCTGACGGCAGCTAACTATGGCTACACCTTC. Its translation: CASSPGHLTAANYGYTF.

Here the CDR3 DNA reads TGTGCCAGCAGCTTAACGGGACTAACGAACACCGGGGAGCTGTTTTTT. Encoded protein: CASSLTGLTNTGELFF. This sequence joins TRBV7-3 and TRBJ2-2; TRBD2 matches at 7 bases. Germline values: CDR1 SGHTA, CDR2 FQGTGA. V gave up 0 bases and J gave up 0 bases; unmatched junction bases: 1. CDR3 size: 16 residues.

CDR3 amino acids: CASSVEESGTSGSYEQYF. CDR3 in DNA: TGTGCCAGCAGCGTTGAAGAGTCCGGGACTAGCGGGAGCTACGAGCAGTACTTC. The chain carries TRBV7-7 and TRBJ2-7; 14 nucleotides agree with TRBD2. CDR1 is SSHAT, CDR2 FNYEAQ, per germline (reference sequence). Germline trimming cut 5 bases from V and 3 bases from J; bases unmatched to any gene: 12. CDR3 length: 18 residues.

V is TRBV5-1 and J is TRBJ1-5; a weak D match, TRBD1 (5 bases). The CDR3 length is 15 residues. Germline loops: CDR1 SGHRS, CDR2 YFSETQ. V gave up 4 bases and J gave up 4 bases, with 15 bases separating them. CDR3 sequence reads: CASSPHGAGNQPQHF. The DNA of the CDR3 is TGCGCCAGCAGCCCCCATGGGGCAGGGAATCAGCCCCAGCATTTT. Together with reference TRBV5-1 and TRBJ1-5, the CDR3 gives the full variable domain: KAGVTQTPRYLIKTRGQQVTLSCSPISGHRSVSWYQQTPGQGLQFLFEYFSETQRNKGNFPGRFSGRQFSNSRSEMNVSTLELGDSALYLCASSPHGAGNQPQHFGDGTRLSIL.

This clonotype was counted many times. This rearrangement joins TRBV20-1 to TRBJ2-5, with 7 bases that match TRBD1. J gave up 0 bases and V 3 bases, and 1 base lay outside the gene matches. The CDR3 runs to 13 residues. Per germline, CDR1 DFQATT and CDR2 SNEGSKA (reference sequence). The CDR3 nucleotides read TGCAGTGCTAGCGACAGGGACCAAGAGACCCAGTACTTC. It is translated as CSASDRDQETQYF.

This clonotype was found many times. V is TRBV4-3 and J is TRBJ2-7; D might be TRBD1 (7 bases). Per the germline V gene, CDR1 is LGHNA and CDR2 is YSLEER. This CDR3 region has 14 residues. The V and J ends lost 0 bases and 4 bases respectively, with 10 bases between them. The CDR3 region is CASSQDSGGYEQYF. The CDR3 nucleotides read TGCGCCAGCAGCCAAGATTCAGGGGGGTACGAGCAGTACTTC.

This clonotype was seen at least ten times. V usage is TRBV4-1 and J usage is TRBJ1-5; 9 bases line up with TRBD1. V was pared by 1 base and J by 6 bases, with 4 bases of the junction left unmatched. Germline V CDR1 and CDR2: MGHRA, YSYEKL. CDR3 length equals 15 residues. For the CDR3, the DNA is TGCGCCAGCAGCCAAGCGGGACAGGGTATTCAGCCCCAGCATTTT. This codes for CASSQAGQGIQPQHF.

This clonotype was picked up many times. The rearrangement links TRBV20-1 to TRBJ2-7; 13 bases are a match to TRBD2. After removal of 5 bases from V and 2 bases from J, the junction contained 6 bases not matched to a gene. This CDR3 has 15 residues. Germline values: CDR1 DFQATT, CDR2 SNEGSKA (reference sequence). The DNA for the CDR3 is TGCAGTGCTCCCGAGGGACTAGCGGGACCCTACGAGCAGTACTTC. Residues: CSAPEGLAGPYEQYF.

The chain links TRBV4-1 to TRBJ1-4, with TRBD1 matching 9 bases. With 4 bases clipped from V and 6 bases from J, the junction kept 6 bases outside the gene matches. CDR1 is MGHRA and CDR2 is YSYEKL in the germline V gene. The CDR3 spans 15 residues. CDR3 region: CASSPGDREDEKLFF. CDR3 nucleotide sequence: TGCGCCAGCAGCCCAGGGGACAGGGAGGATGAAAAACTGTTTTTT.

The J gene is TRBJ2-7, the V gene TRBV2; TRBD2 matches 8 bases. The CDR3 contains 15 residues. With 0 bases clipped from V and 1 base from J, the junction kept 2 bases outside the gene matches. Germline CDR1 is SNHLY and CDR2 is FYNNEI. The CDR3 loop is CASSEAPGGSYEQYF. The CDR3 region has the DNA TGTGCCAGCAGTGAAGCGCCGGGGGGGTCCTACGAGCAGTACTTC.

This clonotype was counted at least ten times. This chain links TRBV2 with TRBJ1-1; D gene uncertain. Germline CDR1 SNHLY, CDR2 FYNNEI. The CDR3 is 14 amino acids. Trimming pared 8 bases from V and 0 bases from J, leaving 13 bases between. The CDR3 DNA follows: TGTGCCAGCCAGACGAGCGGGTTGAACACTGAAGCTTTCTTT. It translates to CASQTSGLNTEAFF. Complete variable domain (other parts from reference TRBV2 and TRBJ1-1): EPEVTQTPSHQVTQMGQEVILRCVPISNHLYFYWYRQILGQKVEFLVSFYNNEISEKSEIFDDQFSVERPDGSNFTLKIRSTKLEDSAMYFCASQTSGLNTEAFFGQGTRLTVV.

The rearrangement joins TRBV4-3 to TRBJ1-2, with D hard to call. Germline CDR1 LGHNA, CDR2 YSLEER. The CDR3 consists of 14 residues. Trimming cost V 0 bases and J 5 bases, with 10 bases left between them. As DNA, the CDR3 is TGCGCCAGCAGCCAAGATGAAGGGTTTTATGGCTACACCTTC. Translated: CASSQDEGFYGYTF.

This clonotype was seen a single time. This rearrangement joins TRBV29-1 to TRBJ1-2; D gene unclear. V was pared by 7 bases and J by 4 bases, with 19 bases between. The CDR3 has 14 amino acids. The V gene's germline CDR1 is SQVTM and CDR2 ANQGSEA. CDR3 sequence reads: CSAGMRAGSYGYTF. The CDR3 nucleotides read TGCAGCGCGGGCATGAGAGCGGGGAGCTATGGCTACACCTTC.